Presented here are 17 T cell receptor beta chains from one specimen sequenced in a study of shared clonotypes between healthy human individuals. Naive CD8 cells lacked CD45RO and underwent positive selection for CCR7, leaving out terminally differentiated effector memory CD45RA+ cells. TCRdb's table, derived via immunoSEQ multiplex PCR, lists solely in-frame clones and lacks some. The sample yields fewer than 850,000 clones, about 96% seen once. The sample consisted of naive CD8+ T cells sorted from blood. The receptors come from a man aged 25-45 years in good health.

The chain carries TRBV7-6 and TRBJ2-7; D possibly corresponds to TRBD1 (6 bases). The germline V and J ends were trimmed by 5 bases and 2 bases, with 19 bases remaining between them. Germline values: CDR1 SGHVS, CDR2 FNYEAQ. This CDR3 spans 16 amino acids. The DNA of the CDR3 is TGTGCCAGCAGCCCTAGCTGGGCCAGGGGAACCTACGAGCAGTACTTC. Amino acids: CASSPSWARGTYEQYF.

This sequence joins TRBV19 and TRBJ2-7; D call uncertain. The V end was cut by 1 base, the J end by 6 bases, with 22 bases between. The CDR3 is 17 amino acids. CDR1 and CDR2 from the germline V gene are LNHDA and SQIVND (reference sequence). CDR3 amino acids: CASSIGPGREPICEQYF. CDR3 coding DNA: TGTGCCAGTAGTATAGGGCCCGGACGCGAACCCATATGCGAGCAGTACTTC. Supplemented by reference TRBV19 and TRBJ2-7, the full variable domain reads DGGITQSPKYLFRKEGQNVTLSCEQNLNHDAMYWYRQDPGQGLRLIYYSQIVNDFQKGDIAEGYSVSREKKESFPLTVTSAQKNPTAFYLCASSIGPGREPICEQYFGPGTRLTVT.

This chain links TRBV5-4 with TRBJ2-3; 8 bases agree with TRBD2. The junction had 4 bases not matched to a gene; V was cut back by 1 base and J by 6 bases. The germline V gene has CDR1 SGHNT and CDR2 YYREEE (reference sequence). The CDR3 spans 14 residues. CDR3 in amino acids: CASSLRTGGDTQYF. The CDR3 DNA reads TGTGCCAGCAGCTTGAGGACGGGAGGGGATACGCAGTATTTT.

The V call is TRBV27, the J call TRBJ1-1; 9 bases line up with TRBD1. Per germline, CDR1 MNHEY and CDR2 SMNVEV (reference sequence). This CDR3 is built from 15 residues. V lost 5 bases and J lost 3; bases outside the gene matches: 7. The CDR3, as DNA: TGTGCCAGCAGTGCACTCGGGACAGGGTACACTGAAGCTTTCTTT. Protein: CASSALGTGYTEAFF.

The chain has TRBV6-5 and TRBJ1-2; no clear D. The CDR3 is 15 residues long. V was shortened by 0 bases and J by 8 bases, with 16 bases between the two germline ends. Germline CDR1 is MNHEY and CDR2 is SVGAGI. CDR3 DNA sequence: TGTGCCAGCAGTTACTCGAATCTTAGGCCGCCGGGCTACACCTTC. This sequence encodes CASSYSNLRPPGYTF.

V and J are TRBV29-1 and TRBJ2-3; TRBD2 agrees at 14 bases. Per the germline V gene, CDR1 is SQVTM and CDR2 is ANQGSEA. Trimming cost V 6 bases and J 2 bases; bases outside gene matches: 10. The CDR3 runs 17 residues. The CDR3 sequence: CSVATGTSGSLTDTQYF. CDR3 nucleotide sequence: TGCAGCGTGGCGACCGGGACTAGCGGGAGTCTCACAGATACGCAGTATTTT.

J is TRBJ2-3 and V is TRBV4-3, with D perhaps matching TRBD2 (6 bases). The germline gives CDR1 LGHNA, CDR2 YSLEER. Trimming took 1 base from V and 0 from J, leaving 23 bases between them. This CDR3 contains 20 residues. CDR3 sequence (DNA): TGCGCCAGCAGCCAAGCCCCGCTTTCGGAGGACTACTCTAGCACAGATACGCAGTATTTT. Amino acids: CASSQAPLSEDYSSTDTQYF.

The table lists this clone with a count of one. This chain links TRBV11-2 with TRBJ2-5; D is possibly TRBD2 (5 bases). Trimming took 3 bases from V and 4 from J, leaving 18 bases between them. CDR3 length equals 16 residues. Germline CDR1 SGHAT, CDR2 FQNNGV. DNA of the CDR3: TGTGCCAGCAGCTTGTATCAACTAGATTTTGGAGAGACCCAGTACTTC. Its protein is CASSLYQLDFGETQYF.

The V and J genes are TRBV11-2 and TRBJ2-7; the D is unclear. Trimming removed 2 bases from V and 2 bases from J, with 10 bases in between. This CDR3 contains 14 residues. Germline values: CDR1 SGHAT, CDR2 FQNNGV. CDR3 sequence (DNA): TGTGCCAGCAGCTTAACGGTGTATACCTACGAGCAGTACTTC. Amino acid sequence: CASSLTVYTYEQYF. Looking up the rest from reference TRBV11-2 and TRBJ2-7 gives the full variable domain: EAGVAQSPRYKIIEKRQSVAFWCNPISGHATLYWYQQILGQGPKLLIQFQNNGVVDDSQLPKDRFSAERLKGVDSTLKIQPAKLEDSAVYLCASSLTVYTYEQYFGPGTRLTVT.

The V call is TRBV27, the J call TRBJ1-1; D call uncertain. The V gene's germline CDR1 is MNHEY and CDR2 SMNVEV (reference sequence). The CDR3 runs to 12 residues. CDR3 coding DNA: TGTGCTAGTAGACATATGAACACTGAAGCTTTCTTT. Translation gives CASRHMNTEAFF.

The genes are TRBV19 and TRBJ2-7; weak D call: TRBD2 (5 bases). The CDR3 consists of 15 residues. CDR1 is LNHDA and CDR2 is SQIVND in the germline V gene (reference sequence). The V gene lost 6 bases and the J gene lost 4 bases, with 19 bases spanning the gap. Here the CDR3 reads CASSSLPGSGYEQYF. The CDR3 region has the DNA TGTGCCAGTAGCTCATTACCGGGATCCGGTTACGAGCAGTACTTC.

This clone was observed a few times. This chain links TRBV9 with TRBJ2-7; 9 bases are a match to TRBD1. The CDR3 runs 14 residues. The V gene end was trimmed by 6 bases and the J gene end by 4 bases; junction bases not matched to a gene: 8. The germline CDR1 and CDR2 sequences are SGDLS and YYNGEE. The CDR3 sequence: CASTGTGNPYEQYF. DNA for the CDR3: TGTGCCAGCACCGGGACAGGGAATCCATACGAGCAGTACTTC.

CDR3 coding DNA: TGCGCCAGCAGCCAATTCCCGGGAGGCCCGTACAATGAGCAGTTCTTC. Protein sequence: CASSQFPGGPYNEQFF. The chain recombines TRBV4-1 with TRBJ2-1; 7 nucleotides line up with TRBD2. CDR1 and CDR2 (germline): MGHRA, YSYEKL. With V trimmed by 2 bases and J by 4 bases, 8 bases remained unmatched. The CDR3 length is 16 residues.

V is TRBV14 and J is TRBJ2-1; TRBD2 might be the D (7 bases). CDR1 is SGHDN, CDR2 FVKESK, per germline. This CDR3 is 19 amino acids long. V was cut by 0 bases and J by 3 bases, with 21 bases left in between. The CDR3 reads CASSQEGGGVQEDYNEQFF. The DNA for the CDR3 is TGTGCCAGCAGCCAAGAAGGGGGGGGAGTTCAGGAGGACTACAATGAGCAGTTCTTC.

Concerning this clone itself: This CDR3 is also generated by other DNA sequences in the sample. The chain is built from TRBV9 and TRBJ2-7; 10 bases agree with TRBD2. This CDR3 has 15 residues. Germline CDR1 and CDR2: SGDLS and YYNGEE. J lost 3 bases, V lost 0 bases, and 3 bases had no gene match. This CDR3 is CASSVGASGGYEQYF. In DNA form, the CDR3 reads TGTGCCAGCAGCGTAGGAGCTAGCGGGGGCTACGAGCAGTACTTC.

The sample holds one count of this clone. V gene TRBV5-6 combines with J gene TRBJ2-3; 11 bases line up with TRBD2. Germline lookup yields CDR1 SGHDT and CDR2 YYEEEE. The length of the CDR3 is 16 residues. V was clipped by 4 bases and J by 1 base; unmatched bases: 5. The CDR3 is CASSERLAGRTDTQYF. CDR3 coding DNA: TGTGCCAGCAGCGAACGACTAGCGGGACGCACAGATACGCAGTATTTT.

This rearrangement joins TRBV7-9 to TRBJ2-2; the match to TRBD1 covers 7 bases. CDR1 is SEHNR, CDR2 FQNEAQ, per germline (reference sequence). Trimming cost V 5 bases and J 9 bases; bases outside gene matches: 18. The CDR3 is 17 residues long. The CDR3 reads CASSLGQSRGGRWELFF. For the CDR3, the DNA is TGTGCCAGCAGCCTGGGACAGAGTCGGGGTGGTCGTTGGGAGCTGTTTTTT. Supplemented by reference TRBV7-9 and TRBJ2-2, the full variable domain reads DTGVSQNPRHKITKRGQNVTFRCDPISEHNRLYWYRQTLGQGPEFLTYFQNEAQLEKSRLLSDRFSAERPKGSFSTLEIQRTEQGDSAMYLCASSLGQSRGGRWELFFGEGSRLTVL.